Shown below are 28 T cell receptor beta chains from a single sample sequenced in a study of T cells in Graves' hyperthyroidism and ophthalmopathy. Amplified TCR beta CDR3 regions derived from RNA transcripts. Researchers ran a first-round RT-PCR on the TCR CDR3 using the HTBI primer set. TCRdb itself ran the multiplex PCR reads through MiXCR, one entry per CDR3 protein. The table has about half a million distinct CDR3 sequences, approximately 25% seen once. Sample: blood. The source of these receptors is a woman aged 25 to 39 with Graves' ophthalmopathy.

Written as DNA, the CDR3 is TGCAGTGCTCCCGCCCCAGCGGGGGGGATTACCTACGAGCAGTACTTC. This gives the protein CSAPAPAGGITYEQYF. J is TRBJ2-7 and V is TRBV20-1; TRBD2 matches at 10 bases. The CDR3 has 16 residues. Germline assignment: CDR1 DFQATT and CDR2 SNEGSKA (reference sequence). J lost 2 bases, V lost 5 bases, and 12 bases had no gene match.

The genes are TRBV12-5 and TRBJ2-2; D perhaps matches TRBD1 (5 bases). The length of the CDR3 is 19 residues. V was trimmed by 0 bases and J by 7 bases, leaving 24 bases between them. Germline assignment: CDR1 LGHNT and CDR2 FRNRAP. The CDR3 loop reads CASGLVLRFEAGSFGELFF. CDR3 DNA: TGTGCTAGTGGTTTGGTACTGCGGTTCGAGGCAGGGTCGTTCGGGGAGCTGTTTTTT.

The gene calls are TRBV20-1 and TRBJ2-5; a possible D gene is TRBD1 (5 bases). This CDR3 spans 12 amino acids. Germline CDR1 is DFQATT and CDR2 is SNEGSKA (reference sequence). V dropped 8 bases and J dropped 3 bases, with 13 bases sitting between them. The chain's CDR3 is CSFRQLEETQYF. Here the CDR3 DNA reads TGCAGTTTTAGACAGCTCGAAGAGACCCAGTACTTC.

The V gene is TRBV20-1, the J gene TRBJ1-5; no clear D. CDR3 size: 15 residues. V lost 4 bases and J lost 3, with 16 bases in between. The germline gives CDR1 DFQATT, CDR2 SNEGSKA (reference sequence). Written as DNA, the CDR3 is TGCAGTGCTATAAGCCGATACGGAAACAATCAGCCCCAGCATTTT. This sequence encodes CSAISRYGNNQPQHF.

This clonotype was seen at least ten times. The chain couples TRBV27 to TRBJ2-2, with D uncertain. CDR1 is MNHEY, CDR2 SMNVEV, per germline (reference sequence). V was shortened by 2 bases and J by 1 base, with 17 bases between the two germline ends. This CDR3 spans 18 amino acids. CDR3 residues: CASSLTRTTRRNTGELFF. The DNA of the CDR3 is TGTGCCAGCAGTTTAACGAGGACGACAAGGAGGAACACCGGGGAGCTGTTTTTT.

The sample holds many counts of this clonotype. The chain has TRBV27 and TRBJ2-5; TRBD2 matches 8 bases. CDR3 length: 16 residues. From germline, CDR1 is MNHEY and CDR2 SMNVEV (reference sequence). V shed 1 base, J shed 5 bases, and the junction held 9 bases outside the gene matches. The CDR3 here is CASSLFGGGHRETQYF. CDR3 nucleotides: TGTGCCAGCAGTTTATTTGGCGGGGGGCATAGGGAGACCCAGTACTTC.

This clonotype was seen many times. This chain uses TRBV12-3 or TRBV12-4 with TRBJ1-2, with TRBD1 identical over 7 bases. This CDR3 has 13 amino acids. V lost 3 bases, J lost 4 bases, and 2 bases stayed unmatched. In DNA, the CDR3 is TGTGCCAGCAGTTTCTCAGGGGGCTATGGCTACACCTTC. Translated: CASSFSGGYGYTF.

CDR3 residues: CASSLARAGGQETQYF. The DNA for the CDR3 is TGTGCCAGCAGCTTAGCGAGGGCGGGGGGACAAGAGACCCAGTACTTC. This sequence joins TRBV7-6 and TRBJ2-5; 8 positions agree with TRBD2. The CDR3 has 16 amino acids. J gave up 2 bases and V 0 bases, and 5 bases lay outside the gene matches. CDR1 and CDR2 from the germline V gene are SGHVS and FNYEAQ.

This clonotype was seen repeatedly, ten times or more. This rearrangement joins TRBV7-8 to TRBJ2-5; a weak D match, TRBD2 (7 bases). V shed 1 base and J shed 5 bases, with 14 bases lying between them. Looked up from germline, CDR1 is SGHVS and CDR2 is FQNEAQ. This CDR3 contains 15 residues. CDR3 loop: CASSLGGGAGETQYF. The CDR3 nucleotides read TGTGCCAGCAGCTTAGGGGGGGGCGCGGGGGAGACCCAGTACTTC.

This clonotype has ten or more counts. The chain is built from TRBV20-1 and TRBJ2-7; D assignment may be TRBD1 or TRBD2 (5 bases each). The CDR3 consists of 12 residues. Germline V gene data show CDR1 as DFQATT and CDR2 as SNEGSKA (reference sequence). CDR3 sequence: CRVRGAGYEQYF. The CDR3 DNA reads as TGCAGGGTCCGAGGGGCAGGCTACGAGCAGTACTTC.

V is TRBV19 and J is TRBJ1-1; 10 nucleotides match TRBD1. Germline V gives CDR1 LNHDA, CDR2 SQIVND (reference sequence). This CDR3 contains 13 residues. J was trimmed by 8 bases and V by 5 bases; bases with no gene match: 5. The CDR3 DNA sequence: TGTGCCAGTAGTGCGGACAGGGGGGAAGAAGCTTTCTTT. Amino acid sequence: CASSADRGEEAFF.

This clonotype showed up many times. The chain has TRBV27 and TRBJ1-1; D unclear. There are 11 residues in the CDR3. Trimming pared 7 bases from V and 3 bases from J, leaving 6 bases between. Germline CDR1 reads MNHEY; CDR2 reads SMNVEV (reference sequence). DNA of the CDR3: TGTGCCAGCATGGGAGACACTGAAGCTTTCTTT. Its translation: CASMGDTEAFF.

This clonotype was found many times. The chain combines TRBV12-3 or TRBV12-4 with TRBJ2-2; no firm D call. The V gene lost 6 bases and the J gene lost 9 bases, with 11 bases spanning the gap. The CDR3 extends over 12 amino acids. CDR3 nucleotides: TGTGCCAGCAGCCGATTCGACCGGGAGCTGTTTTTT. It translates to CASSRFDRELFF.

The sample holds a few counts of this clonotype. The chain carries TRBV27 and TRBJ2-1; possible D gene TRBD1, 6 bases. CDR1 is MNHEY and CDR2 is SMNVEV in the germline V gene (reference sequence). The V gene lost 6 bases and the J gene lost 1 base, with 10 bases spanning the gap. This CDR3 has 14 amino acids. Here the CDR3 reads CASRPGQSYNEQFF. CDR3 in DNA: TGTGCCAGCAGACCCGGACAGTCCTACAATGAGCAGTTCTTC.

This clonotype has at least ten counts. Here the CDR3 reads CASSYGVNTGELFF. In DNA form, the CDR3 reads TGTGCCAGCAGTTACGGGGTCAACACCGGGGAGCTGTTTTTT. The rearrangement joins TRBV6-5 to TRBJ2-2; D remains ambiguous. The CDR3 extends over 14 amino acids. The germline V gene encodes CDR1 MNHEY and CDR2 SVGAGI. The ends were cut back, 2 bases at V and 2 bases at J, with 6 bases in the middle.

In this sample, this clonotype turned up a few times. One end of the junction is discordant with germline, which a read error may explain. This chain joins TRBV5-1 and TRBJ2-5; the D gene is possibly TRBD1 (6 bases). Germline assignment: CDR1 SGHRS and CDR2 YFSETQ. The CDR3 sequence is 11 residues long. CDR3 in DNA: TGCGCCAGCAGCGAGGGGGAGACCAAGTACTTC. Translated: CASSEGETKYF.

This clonotype has only a few counts. The J gene is TRBJ1-1, the V gene TRBV20-1; D unresolved. The CDR3 has 13 residues. In germline, CDR1 is DFQATT, CDR2 SNEGSKA (reference sequence). Trimming took off 3 bases at V and 0 bases at J, with 8 bases between the two ends. The chain's CDR3 is CSASSSVNTEAFF. Written as DNA, the CDR3 is TGCAGTGCTAGTTCATCGGTGAACACTGAAGCTTTCTTT.

This clonotype has ten or more counts. Compared with germline, one end of the junction differs, possibly owing to a read error. The V gene is TRBV20-1, the J gene TRBJ1-2; 9 nucleotides align to TRBD1. The CDR3 is made up of 12 amino acids. CDR1 is DFQATT and CDR2 is SNEGSKA in the germline V gene (reference sequence). The CDR3 protein is CSATPGQGPILF. The CDR3 DNA reads as TGCAGTGCTACCCCGGGACAGGGTCCGATCCTCTTC.

The V call is TRBV10-1, the J call TRBJ1-6, with D uncertain. The CDR3 length is 15 residues. Germline V gene data show CDR1 as WNHNN and CDR2 as SYGVQD (reference sequence). Between the trimmed V and J ends, which lost 6 bases and 0 bases, there was a span of 9 bases. The CDR3 coding sequence is TGCGCCAGCAGCAGGCCCCACTCCTATAATTCACCCCTCCACTTT. This codes for CASSRPHSYNSPLHF.

This chain links TRBV11-2 with TRBJ2-5, with D tentatively TRBD1 or TRBD2 (5 bases each). The CDR3 extends over 15 amino acids. V gave up 1 base and J gave up 0 bases, with 9 bases separating them. CDR1 and CDR2 from the germline V gene are SGHAT and FQNNGV. The CDR3 nucleotides read TGTGCCAGCAGCTTAGCGGGGACCCACCAAGAGACCCAGTACTTC. Protein product: CASSLAGTHQETQYF.

The rearrangement uses TRBV9 and TRBJ1-1, with 7 bases lining up with TRBD1. In germline, CDR1 is SGDLS, CDR2 YYNGEE. V lost 4 bases and J lost 5; bases outside the gene matches: 11. This CDR3 is built from 15 residues. CDR3 sequence (DNA): TGTGCCAGCAGCCCCCGGACAGGAAGCGGGACTGAAGCTTTCTTT. This sequence encodes CASSPRTGSGTEAFF.

In its sample, this clonotype was seen a few times. The CDR3, as DNA: TGTGCCAGCAGTTACAATCTTTTTTCGTCGGGGAACACTGAAGCTTTCTTT. Translation: CASSYNLFSSGNTEAFF. V usage is TRBV6-2 or TRBV6-3 and J usage is TRBJ1-1; D gene uncertain. CDR3 length: 17 residues. Germline V gene lookup returns CDR1 MNHEY and CDR2 SVGEGT. With 2 bases removed from V and 1 base from J, the gap between germline ends came to 17 bases.

This chain joins TRBV2 and TRBJ2-5; no clear D. The CDR3 sequence is 13 residues long. Germline CDR1 reads SNHLY; CDR2 reads FYNNEI. V lost 8 bases and J lost 4, with 14 bases in between. The CDR3 DNA reads as TGTGCCAGCCGAGCTCCGGTGGGAGAGACCCAGTACTTC. Protein sequence: CASRAPVGETQYF.

This clonotype occurred many times. The CDR3 loop is CASSYSVDRADTEAFF. The CDR3 DNA reads TGTGCCAGCAGTTACTCGGTGGACAGGGCGGACACTGAAGCTTTCTTT. V is TRBV6-5 and J is TRBJ1-1; 8 bases align to TRBD1. The CDR3 extends over 16 amino acids. V lost 0 bases and J lost 3; bases outside the gene matches: 6. The germline V gene encodes CDR1 MNHEY and CDR2 SVGAGI.

This clonotype was observed a few times. This sequence joins TRBV15 and TRBJ1-1; a weak D match, TRBD1 (6 bases). The CDR3 totals 14 residues. Germline-derived CDR1 and CDR2 are LNHNV and YYDKDF (reference sequence). With 4 bases removed from V and 2 bases from J, the gap between germline ends came to 11 bases. The CDR3 DNA is TGTGCCACCAGCAACGTACAGGGAAACACTGAAGCTTTCTTT. Protein product: CATSNVQGNTEAFF.

This clonotype was recorded at least ten times. The chain employs TRBV19 and TRBJ1-1, with D perhaps TRBD1 (5 bases). V lost 2 bases and J lost 2, with 21 bases in between. Germline CDR1 and CDR2: LNHDA and SQIVND (reference sequence). This CDR3 is built from 18 residues. DNA of the CDR3: TGTGCCAGTAGTATAAAAGGGACGGGAGCTGGGTTCAACACTGAAGCTTTCTTT. Translating gives CASSIKGTGAGFNTEAFF.

This clonotype was counted at least ten times. The chain joins TRBV29-1 to TRBJ2-7, with TRBD1 as a possible D gene (5 bases). The V end was cut by 4 bases, the J end by 2 bases, with 6 bases between. The germline CDR1 and CDR2 sequences are SQVTM and ANQGSEA. CDR3 length: 11 amino acids. The CDR3 bases are TGCAGCGTTGGGGGCACCTACGAGCAGTACTTC. This translates into CSVGGTYEQYF.

This clonotype was detected ten times or more. The chain recombines TRBV12-3 or TRBV12-4 with TRBJ2-2; D is uncertain. The CDR3 extends over 15 amino acids. Trimming removed 2 bases at V and 2 bases at J, with 9 bases between. CDR3 coding DNA: TGTGCCAGCAGTTTAAGTAGGGAAAACACCGGGGAGCTGTTTTTT. It translates to CASSLSRENTGELFF.